The clone carrying this T cell receptor beta chain was seen once. The antigen is unknown. Naive CD8 populations comprised CD45RO-negative cells positively selected for CCR7, excluding terminally differentiated effector memory CD45RA+ cells. The donors were adults (healthy and HIV-negative) with no recent acute infections or vaccinations. The data originate from a study of shared clonotypes between healthy human individuals. General study results and limits: The authors expected sequencing depth to affect clonotype sharing among donors. Across subsets, estimated richness was generally greater for naive than for memory populations.

CDR3 length: 14 residues. Trimming stripped 2 bases from V and 8 bases from J, with 13 bases between. Per germline, CDR1 LNHDA and CDR2 SQIVND (reference sequence). For each subset, genomic DNA was distributed in equal portions over several immunoSEQ plates. Profiled with immunoSEQ multiplex PCR; TCRdb holds only in-frame clones, not every one. Of roughly 2 million clones listed, about 94% are singletons. The origin of this receptor is a man aged 18 to 29 in good health. The sequenced sample was naive CD8+ T cells sorted from blood. The chain uses TRBV19 and TRBJ2-1; the D is unclear. This CDR3 is CASSIFDLNHEQFF. In nucleotides, the CDR3 is TGTGCCAGTAGTATATTCGACTTGAACCATGAGCAGTTCTTC.